This T cell receptor (beta chain) was observed in a study of cytomegalovirus exposure and HLA in healthy donors. There are 14 residues in the CDR3. V was pared by 7 bases and J by 4 bases, with 7 bases of the junction left unmatched. CDR1 SNHLY and CDR2 FYNNEI come from the germline V gene. Findings and limits, study-wide: Reports credit the classifier with highly specific, highly sensitive diagnosis of cytomegalovirus status. Follow-up analysis later connected one missense variant in DCLRE1C with trimming of TCR beta V- and J-genes.

Vbeta (60) and Jbeta (13) primers were used in the PCR. Sequenced by immunoSEQ multiplex PCR; TCRdb stores in-frame clones only, minus some. The repertoire holds approximately 65,000 clones, with roughly two thirds as singletons. With regard to this clone: Antigen: not known.

The chain has TRBV2 and TRBJ2-5; 9 bases align to TRBD1. Sequences were obtained from PBMCs. The TCR was taken from a man aged 35 to 55 in good health and CMV-seropositive. CDR3 amino acids: CASNSGTGLETQYF. As DNA, the CDR3 is TGTGCCAGCAACTCCGGGACAGGGTTAGAGACCCAGTACTTC.